This passage covers 24 T cell receptor beta chains from one sample sequenced in a study of human T cells and chemical hapten exposure. Time point indicated: patch test 1, 2 weeks after DPC sensitization. The treatment: therapeutic diphenylcyclopropenone sensitization with weekly scalp DPC. Researchers extracted total RNA from unfractionated whole blood. TCRdb re-analysed the RACE reads in MiXCR, keeping a single row per CDR3 protein. The sample has 40,000 or so distinct CDR3 sequences; 4% are singletons. Sample: whole blood, taken in connection with sensitization to the hapten diphenylcyclopropenone (DPC). The receptor set was obtained from a man between 45 and 60 years old with alopecia areata. Some clones in this sample may be carry-over from other donors' samples.

This clonotype was found many times. The rearrangement links TRBV6-6 to TRBJ1-1; D might be TRBD1 (6 bases). The V and J ends lost 7 bases and 0 bases respectively, with 18 bases between them. Germline lookup yields CDR1 MNHNY and CDR2 SVGAGI (reference sequence). The CDR3 has 16 amino acids. CDR3 amino acids: CASNPRGIGMNTEAFF. The CDR3 coding sequence is TGTGCCAGCAACCCCAGGGGAATAGGAATGAACACTGAAGCTTTCTTT.

The sample holds a few counts of this clonotype. The chain couples TRBV5-1 to TRBJ1-1; the D gene is possibly TRBD1 (5 bases). The germline V and J ends were trimmed by 3 bases and 5 bases, with 8 bases remaining between them. Germline CDR1 and CDR2: SGHRS and YFSETQ. The CDR3 covers 12 residues. This CDR3 reads CASSSQGTEAFF. For the CDR3, the DNA is TGCGCCAGCAGCTCCCAGGGAACTGAAGCTTTCTTT.

This clonotype was recorded many times. The chain employs TRBV4-1 and TRBJ1-4; D unclear. This CDR3 region has 16 residues. Germline V gene sequence: CDR1 MGHRA, CDR2 YSYEKL. Trimming cost V 1 base and J 2 bases, with 11 bases left between them. CDR3 protein: CASSQGSRNTNEKLFF. The CDR3 DNA is TGCGCCAGCAGCCAAGGATCACGCAATACTAATGAAAAACTGTTTTTT.

This clonotype was counted many times. The V gene is TRBV7-9, the J gene TRBJ2-1, with 8 bases lining up with TRBD1. Per germline, CDR1 SEHNR and CDR2 FQNEAQ (reference sequence). There are 13 residues in the CDR3. Trimming cost V 3 bases and J 6 bases; bases outside gene matches: 1. The CDR3 sequence: CASSFTGGNEQFF. CDR3 nucleotide sequence: TGTGCCAGCAGCTTTACAGGGGGCAATGAGCAGTTCTTC.

This clonotype appeared many times. The chain carries TRBV5-1 and TRBJ2-5; a weak D match, TRBD1 (5 bases). CDR1 is SGHRS, CDR2 YFSETQ, per germline. CDR3 size: 15 residues. V was cut by 4 bases and J by 0 bases, with 13 bases left in between. The CDR3, as DNA: TGCGCCAGCAGCACCCGACAGTCCAACCAAGAGACCCAGTACTTC. It codes for CASSTRQSNQETQYF.

This clonotype was counted at least ten times. The CDR3 region is CASSAGHHSGNTIYF. CDR3 DNA sequence: TGTGCCAGCAGCGCGGGACACCACTCTGGAAACACCATATATTTT. V is TRBV14 and J is TRBJ1-3; D might be TRBD1 (6 bases). This CDR3 has 15 amino acids. V dropped 5 bases and J dropped 0 bases, with 11 bases sitting between them. The germline gives CDR1 SGHDN, CDR2 FVKESK.

This clonotype has a count of ten or more. This chain joins TRBV20-1 and TRBJ2-1; TRBD2 matches 12 bases. The germline gives CDR1 DFQATT, CDR2 SNEGSKA (reference sequence). The CDR3 consists of 15 residues. Unmatched junction bases numbered 9, after V lost 6 bases and J lost 6 bases. As DNA, the CDR3 is TGCAGTGCCAATCCCGGGACTAGCGGGTTCAATGAGCAGTTCTTC. Residues: CSANPGTSGFNEQFF.

This clonotype was detected many times. The chain links TRBV7-2 to TRBJ2-2; 7 nucleotides agree with TRBD2. The CDR3 is made up of 17 amino acids. V gave up 5 bases and J gave up 5 bases; unmatched junction bases: 14. The germline CDR1 and CDR2 sequences are SGHTA and FQGNSA. This CDR3 is CASSPVVAGVRTGELFF. For the CDR3, the DNA is TGTGCCAGCAGCCCAGTCGTGGCGGGAGTTCGGACCGGGGAGCTGTTTTTT.

This sequence joins TRBV12-3 or TRBV12-4 and TRBJ1-5; maybe TRBD1 (5 bases). V was clipped by 5 bases and J by 7 bases, with 18 bases between them. The CDR3 contains 15 residues. The CDR3 spells CASSRQEGSEQPQHF. CDR3 nucleotides: TGTGCCAGCAGTAGGCAAGAGGGGAGCGAGCAGCCCCAGCATTTT.

This clonotype was seen at least ten times. This chain joins TRBV6-5 and TRBJ1-2; no reliable D call. V gave up 4 bases and J gave up 2 bases, with 5 bases separating them. Germline CDR1 MNHEY, CDR2 SVGAGI. This CDR3 spans 12 amino acids. This CDR3 reads CASSWGNYGYTF. The DNA for the CDR3 is TGTGCCAGCAGTTGGGGAAACTATGGCTACACCTTC.

This clonotype was recorded at least ten times. V gene TRBV29-1 combines with J gene TRBJ2-4, with 7 bases fitting TRBD2. J lost 5 bases, V lost 6 bases, and 7 bases had no gene match. The germline gives CDR1 SQVTM, CDR2 ANQGSEA. This CDR3 contains 13 residues. The CDR3 spells CSVLWGGENIQYF. CDR3 in DNA: TGCAGCGTCCTCTGGGGGGGGGAAAACATTCAGTACTTC.

The table lists this clonotype with a count of one. This may arise from a read error, as a much more abundant clone is one base away. The V gene is TRBV3-1, the J gene TRBJ1-1; D may be TRBD1 (5 bases). The V gene's germline CDR1 is LGHDT and CDR2 YNNKEL (reference sequence). This CDR3 contains 14 residues. The CDR3 nucleotides read TGTGCCAGCAGCCCCTCACAACTGGGGACTGGAGCTTTCTTT. Amino acid sequence: CASSPSQLGTGAFF.

This clonotype has a count of ten or more. The chain is built from TRBV5-1 and TRBJ2-3, with D perhaps matching TRBD2 (5 bases). Trimming took 2 bases from V and 5 from J, leaving 15 bases between them. The CDR3 consists of 15 residues. Germline V gives CDR1 SGHRS, CDR2 YFSETQ. CDR3 loop: CASSLGPPREDTQYF. In nucleotides, the CDR3 is TGCGCCAGCAGCTTAGGCCCGCCACGGGAAGATACGCAGTATTTT.

This clonotype was observed many times. The chain couples TRBV3-1 to TRBJ1-1; tentatively, D is TRBD1 (5 bases). Between the trimmed V and J ends, which lost 0 bases and 11 bases, there was a span of 10 bases. The CDR3 spans 12 residues. Germline CDR1 LGHDT, CDR2 YNNKEL (reference sequence). In DNA form, the CDR3 reads TGTGCCAGCAGCCAAGAGGGCAGGGCGGCTTTCTTT. Protein: CASSQEGRAAFF.

This clonotype has a handful of counts. The chain uses TRBV29-1 and TRBJ2-3; possibly TRBD1 or TRBD2 for D (7 bases each). Germline assignment: CDR1 SQVTM and CDR2 ANQGSEA. Trimming left V 3 bases short and J 8 bases short, with 18 bases between. The CDR3 is 14 amino acids. CDR3 protein: CSVEGQKTGGTQYF. The CDR3 nucleotides read TGCAGCGTTGAGGGACAGAAGACGGGGGGTACGCAGTATTTT.

This clonotype has a handful of counts. This chain connects TRBV29-1 to TRBJ2-3, with D maybe TRBD1 (6 bases). This CDR3 region has 16 residues. CDR1 and CDR2 (germline): SQVTM, ANQGSEA. Trimming removed 2 bases from V and 2 bases from J, with 17 bases in between. The CDR3 coding sequence is TGCAGCGTTGAACGACCCCAGGGGAGTTCCACAGATACGCAGTATTTT. Amino acid sequence: CSVERPQGSSTDTQYF.

This clonotype was seen repeatedly, ten times or more. The chain links TRBV6-1 to TRBJ2-1; a weak D match, TRBD2 (6 bases). Germline V CDR1 and CDR2: MNHNS, SASEGT. The V end lost 1 base, the J end lost 9 bases, and 10 bases lay between the germline ends. CDR3 length: 13 residues. CDR3 DNA: TGTGCCAGCAGTGAAGTAGGAGGGCTTGAGCAGTTCTTC. It is translated as CASSEVGGLEQFF.

In this sample, this clonotype turned up many times. V gene TRBV7-2 combines with J gene TRBJ1-4; D ambiguous. Looked up from germline, CDR1 is SGHTA and CDR2 is FQGNSA. The CDR3 extends over 15 amino acids. The ends were cut back, 5 bases at V and 4 bases at J, with 14 bases in the middle. The DNA of the CDR3 is TGTGCCAGCAGCCCGGTTGAGGGTCTTAATGAAAAACTGTTTTTT. Residues: CASSPVEGLNEKLFF.

In its sample, this clonotype was seen many times. The chain employs TRBV6-2 or TRBV6-3 and TRBJ2-7; D uncertain. Germline CDR1 and CDR2: MNHEY and SVGEGT. The CDR3 totals 15 residues. Trimming shortened V by 0 bases and J by 3 bases, and 12 bases separated the two germline ends. The CDR3 loop is CASSYSWQSYYEQYF. The CDR3 nucleotides are TGTGCCAGCAGTTACTCGTGGCAGAGTTACTACGAGCAGTACTTC.

In its sample, this clonotype was seen many times. This chain uses TRBV29-1 with TRBJ1-5; D uncertain. Germline CDR1 is SQVTM and CDR2 is ANQGSEA. This CDR3 spans 13 amino acids. The CDR3 spells CASAGDSNQPQHF. The CDR3 nucleotides read TGCGCATCTGCCGGGGATAGCAATCAGCCCCAGCATTTT.

This clonotype was seen many times. The chain has TRBV29-1 and TRBJ2-2, with D possibly matching TRBD1 (7 bases). CDR3 length equals 14 residues. Per the germline V gene, CDR1 is SQVTM and CDR2 is ANQGSEA. The germline V and J ends were trimmed by 4 bases and 0 bases, with 9 bases remaining between them. CDR3 sequence reads: CSVARGANTGELFF. The DNA for the CDR3 is TGCAGCGTTGCCAGGGGGGCGAACACCGGGGAGCTGTTTTTT.

This clonotype was detected a few times. The rearrangement links TRBV5-1 to TRBJ1-1; D uncertain. Trimming pared 5 bases from V and 5 bases from J, leaving 13 bases between. Germline values: CDR1 SGHRS, CDR2 YFSETQ. This CDR3 is built from 13 residues. The DNA of the CDR3 is TGCGCCAGCAGGGAGGGCAGTAGTACTGAAGCTTTCTTT. Translated, it gives CASREGSSTEAFF.

This clonotype came up many times. The chain uses TRBV6-6 and TRBJ2-3; weak D call: TRBD2 (6 bases). Germline CDR1 is MNHNY and CDR2 is SVGAGI (reference sequence). CDR3 length: 12 amino acids. Trimming left V 6 bases short and J 6 bases short, with 10 bases between. CDR3 in amino acids: CASSRLVDTQYF. The DNA for the CDR3 is TGTGCCAGCAGCCGACTAGTGGATACGCAGTATTTT.

Ten or more counts support this clonotype. This chain joins TRBV9 and TRBJ1-1; weak D call: TRBD1 (5 bases). The germline V and J ends were trimmed by 3 bases and 8 bases, with 17 bases remaining between them. Germline CDR1 SGDLS, CDR2 YYNGEE. This CDR3 contains 14 residues. The CDR3 is CASSETPGTLEAFF. The CDR3, as DNA: TGTGCCAGCAGCGAAACACCTGGGACGCTGGAAGCTTTCTTT.